Listed here is a single TCR beta chain. Its target is unknown. The data were obtained in a study of CD8+CD57+ T cells in acquired aplastic anemia. An expansion of CD8+CD57+ cells by flow cytometry had been shown in patients chosen for sequencing. The study sampled blood from patients who had received no therapy. With 1 base removed from V and 12 bases from J, the gap between germline ends came to 19 bases. Looked up from germline, CDR1 is SGHTA and CDR2 is FQGNSA. The CDR3 consists of 15 residues. General study points: Overlap between patients and controls comprised roughly 28 CD8+ CDR3 sequences.

Template material for TCR beta VDJ and CDR3 profiling consisted of genomic DNA. One entry per CDR3 protein results from TCRdb running MiXCR on the reads. Among roughly 250,000 distinct CDR3 sequences listed, approximately 79% were seen once. This chain connects TRBV7-2 to TRBJ2-1, with D perhaps matching TRBD2 (5 bases). The TCR comes from a human donor with aplastic anemia. The sequencing input was sorted CD4+, CD8+, or CD8+CD57+ T cells (not recorded which) from PBMCs. CDR3 protein: CASSLGAGATDTQFF. As DNA, the CDR3 is TGTGCCAGCAGCTTAGGTGCGGGCGCCACAGATACGCAGTTCTTC.